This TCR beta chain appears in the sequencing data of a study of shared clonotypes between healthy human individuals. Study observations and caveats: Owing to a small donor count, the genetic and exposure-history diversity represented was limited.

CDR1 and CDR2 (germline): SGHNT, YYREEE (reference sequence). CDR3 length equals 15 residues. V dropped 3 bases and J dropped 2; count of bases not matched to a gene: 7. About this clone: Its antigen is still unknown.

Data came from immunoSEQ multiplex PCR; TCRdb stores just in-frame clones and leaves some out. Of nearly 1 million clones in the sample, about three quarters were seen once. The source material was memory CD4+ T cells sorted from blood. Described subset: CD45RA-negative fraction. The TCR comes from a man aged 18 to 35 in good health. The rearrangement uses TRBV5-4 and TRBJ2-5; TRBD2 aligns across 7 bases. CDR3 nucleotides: TGTGCCAGCAGCTCCGGGAAAGCGGGACAAGAGACCCAGTACTTC. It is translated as CASSSGKAGQETQYF.